Listed here are 3 T cell receptor beta chains from one sample, sequenced in a study of T cell changes during pregnancy in multiple sclerosis. Assay used: immunoSEQ multiplex PCR; TCRdb lists only in-frame clones, some missing. The table lists about 36,000 clones, 85% to 90% of them singletons. The sample in question was CD4+ T cells from peripheral blood mononuclear cells, obtained in the first trimester of pregnancy. These receptors were collected from a female donor with multiple sclerosis, enrolled in a pregnancy study.

This chain joins TRBV5-1 and TRBJ2-5; 9 positions match TRBD1. The CDR3 length is 14 residues. The V gene end was trimmed by 4 bases and the J gene end by 3 bases; junction bases not matched to a gene: 4. Germline CDR1 is SGHRS and CDR2 is YFSETQ. As DNA, the CDR3 is TGCGCCAGCAGCCTGGACAGGGGCGAAGAGACCCAGTACTTC. Encoded protein: CASSLDRGEETQYF. Filled out from reference TRBV5-1 and TRBJ2-5, the complete variable domain reads KAGVTQTPRYLIKTRGQQVTLSCSPISGHRSVSWYQQTPGQGLQFLFEYFSETQRNKGNFPGRFSGRQFSNSRSEMNVSTLELGDSALYLCASSLDRGEETQYFGPGTRLLVL.

This sequence joins TRBV5-6 and TRBJ1-1, with a weak D call TRBD1 (5 bases). The germline V and J ends were trimmed by 4 bases and 3 bases, with 16 bases remaining between them. The CDR3 covers 15 residues. The germline V gene has CDR1 SGHDT and CDR2 YYEEEE. The CDR3 region is CASSDLRGGDTEAFF. CDR3 nucleotide sequence: TGTGCCAGCAGCGACCTTCGGGGAGGGGACACTGAAGCTTTCTTT.

This sequence joins TRBV21-1 and TRBJ2-7; the table assigns TRBD1, which was not confirmed against the DNA. TRBV21-1 constitutes a pseudogene. This CDR3 has 14 amino acids. The CDR3 here is CASSKDTQGYEQYF. CDR3 nucleotide sequence: TGTGCCAGCAGCAAAGATACCCAGGGGTACGAGCAGTACTTC.